Here is one T cell receptor (beta chain) with its context. The data were obtained in a study of blood T cell repertoires in COVID-19. Study-wide context: Some COVID-19 samples were acute and others convalescent; all came from the United States, Italy and Spain. From T cells, B-cell-depleted T cells, or PBMCs came the material, which was cDNA or gDNA.

As processed by the authors: Counts of nucleated cells, estimated from reference gene primer amplification, were obtained. Assay: immunoSEQ multiplex PCR; the TCRdb copy retains only in-frame clones and omits some. V and J calls and clone size are as listed in that table; D and trimming were resolved from the DNA. Here the sample spans about 130,000 clones, 65% to 90% being singletons. The clonotype comes from an elderly woman with acute or convalescent COVID-19. The sample comprised peripheral blood.

CDR3 nucleotide sequence: TGTGCCAGCAGCTTACTCTTAGCAGGGGGCACTGAAGCTTTCTTT. It yields the protein CASSLLLAGGTEAFF. The chain recombines TRBV6-5 with TRBJ1-1; TRBD1 agrees at 7 bases. The V segment lost 6 bases and the J segment 4 bases; nucleotides outside the gene matches: 11. The germline V gene has CDR1 MNHEY and CDR2 SVGAGI. CDR3 length equals 15 residues.